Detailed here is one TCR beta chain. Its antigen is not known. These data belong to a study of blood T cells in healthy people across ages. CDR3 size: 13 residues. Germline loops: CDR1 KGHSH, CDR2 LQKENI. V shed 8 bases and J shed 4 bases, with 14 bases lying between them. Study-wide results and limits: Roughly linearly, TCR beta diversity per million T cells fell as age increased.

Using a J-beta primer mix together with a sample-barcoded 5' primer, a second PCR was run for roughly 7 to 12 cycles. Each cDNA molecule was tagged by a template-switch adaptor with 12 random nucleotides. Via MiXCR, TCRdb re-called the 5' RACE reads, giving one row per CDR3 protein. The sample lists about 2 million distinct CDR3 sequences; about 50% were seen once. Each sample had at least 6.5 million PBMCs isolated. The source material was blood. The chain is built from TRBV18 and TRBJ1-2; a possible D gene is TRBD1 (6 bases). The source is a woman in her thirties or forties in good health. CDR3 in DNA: TGTGCCAGCGCTAGTGGACAGCTCTATGGCTACACCTTC. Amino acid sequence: CASASGQLYGYTF.